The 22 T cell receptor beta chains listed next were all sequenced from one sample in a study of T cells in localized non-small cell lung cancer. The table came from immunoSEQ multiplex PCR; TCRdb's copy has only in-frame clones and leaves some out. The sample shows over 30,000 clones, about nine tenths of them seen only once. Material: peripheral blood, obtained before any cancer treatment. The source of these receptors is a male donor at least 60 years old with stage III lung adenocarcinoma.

CDR3 residues: CASSYPGSPNYGYTF. The CDR3 region has the DNA TGTGCCAGCAGTTACCCCGGGTCCCCTAACTATGGCTACACCTTC. V and J are TRBV6-6 and TRBJ1-2; D is unresolved. Trimming left V 2 bases short and J 0 bases short, with 10 bases between. This CDR3 is 15 amino acids long. The germline V gene has CDR1 MNHNY and CDR2 SVGAGI (reference sequence).

The CDR3 DNA is TGCGCCAGCAGCTTGGCAACTAGCGGGAGAGGAGATACGCAGTATTTT. Translating it yields CASSLATSGRGDTQYF. The J gene is TRBJ2-3, the V gene TRBV5-1; 11 bases map to TRBD2. Germline V gives CDR1 SGHRS, CDR2 YFSETQ. The CDR3 length is 16 residues. With V trimmed by 0 bases and J by 5 bases, 5 bases remained unmatched.

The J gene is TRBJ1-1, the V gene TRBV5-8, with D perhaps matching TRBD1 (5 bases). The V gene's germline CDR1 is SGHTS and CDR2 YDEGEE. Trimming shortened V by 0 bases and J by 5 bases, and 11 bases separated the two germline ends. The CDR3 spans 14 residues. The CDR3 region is CASSLGWGRTEAFF. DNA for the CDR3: TGTGCCAGCAGCTTGGGGTGGGGGAGGACTGAAGCTTTCTTT.

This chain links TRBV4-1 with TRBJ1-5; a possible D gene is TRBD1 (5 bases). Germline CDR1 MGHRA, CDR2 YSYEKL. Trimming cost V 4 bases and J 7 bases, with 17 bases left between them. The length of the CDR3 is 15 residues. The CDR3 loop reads CASSPIQGARQPQHF. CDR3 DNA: TGCGCCAGCAGCCCAATTCAGGGTGCGCGGCAGCCCCAGCATTTT.

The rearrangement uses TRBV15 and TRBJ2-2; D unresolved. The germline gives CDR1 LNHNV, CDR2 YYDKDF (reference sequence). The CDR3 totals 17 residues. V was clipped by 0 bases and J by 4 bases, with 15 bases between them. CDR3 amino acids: CATSRDKQVGATGELFF. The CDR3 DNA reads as TGTGCCACCAGCAGAGATAAGCAGGTCGGTGCCACCGGGGAGCTGTTTTTT.

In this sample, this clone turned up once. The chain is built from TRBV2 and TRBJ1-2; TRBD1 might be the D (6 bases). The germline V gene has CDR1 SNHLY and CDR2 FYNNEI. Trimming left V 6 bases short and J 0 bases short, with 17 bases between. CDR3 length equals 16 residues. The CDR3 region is CASRRQRDTTNYGYTF. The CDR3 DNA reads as TGTGCCAGCAGGAGGCAGCGGGACACCACTAACTATGGCTACACCTTC.

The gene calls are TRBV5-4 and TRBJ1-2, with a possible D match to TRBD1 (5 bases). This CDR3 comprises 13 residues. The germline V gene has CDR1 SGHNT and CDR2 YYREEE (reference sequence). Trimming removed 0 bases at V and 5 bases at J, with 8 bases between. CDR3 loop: CASSLAGGYGYTF. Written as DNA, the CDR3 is TGTGCCAGCAGCTTGGCCGGGGGGTATGGCTACACCTTC. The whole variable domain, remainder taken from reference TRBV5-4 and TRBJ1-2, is ETGVTQSPTHLIKTRGQQVTLRCSSQSGHNTVSWYQQALGQGPQFIFQYYREEENGRGNFPPRFSGLQFPNYSSELNVNALELDDSALYLCASSLAGGYGYTFGSGTRLTVV.

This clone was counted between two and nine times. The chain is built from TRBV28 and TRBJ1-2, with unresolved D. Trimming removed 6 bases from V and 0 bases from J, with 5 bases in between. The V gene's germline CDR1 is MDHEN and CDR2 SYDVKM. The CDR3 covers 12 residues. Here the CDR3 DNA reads TGTGCCAGCAGACGACCTAACTATGGCTACACCTTC. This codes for CASRRPNYGYTF.

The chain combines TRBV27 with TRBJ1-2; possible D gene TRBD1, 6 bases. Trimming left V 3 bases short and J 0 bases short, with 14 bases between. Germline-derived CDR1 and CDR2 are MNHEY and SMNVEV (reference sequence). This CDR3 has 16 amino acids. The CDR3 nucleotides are TGTGCCAGCAGTTTGGCCCCGGACAGATCTAACTATGGCTACACCTTC. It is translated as CASSLAPDRSNYGYTF.

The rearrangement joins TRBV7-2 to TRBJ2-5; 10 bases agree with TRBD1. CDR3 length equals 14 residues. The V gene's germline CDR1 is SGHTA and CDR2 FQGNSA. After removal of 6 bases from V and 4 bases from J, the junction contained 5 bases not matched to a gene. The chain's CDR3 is CASSSRTGGETQYF. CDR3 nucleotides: TGTGCCAGCAGTTCCCGGACAGGGGGAGAGACCCAGTACTTC.

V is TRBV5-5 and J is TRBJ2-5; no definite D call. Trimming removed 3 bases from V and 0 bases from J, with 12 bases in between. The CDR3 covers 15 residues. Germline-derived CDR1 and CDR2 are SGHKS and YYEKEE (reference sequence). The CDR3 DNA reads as TGTGCCAGCAGCTCCCGCCCGGATAACCAAGAGACCCAGTACTTC. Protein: CASSSRPDNQETQYF.

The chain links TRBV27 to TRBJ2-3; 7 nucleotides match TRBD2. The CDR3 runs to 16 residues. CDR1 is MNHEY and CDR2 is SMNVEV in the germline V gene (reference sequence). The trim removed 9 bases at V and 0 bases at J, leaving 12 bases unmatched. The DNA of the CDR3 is TGTGCCAGTACATACCAAGCGGGGTCTAGCACAGATACGCAGTATTTT. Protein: CASTYQAGSSTDTQYF.

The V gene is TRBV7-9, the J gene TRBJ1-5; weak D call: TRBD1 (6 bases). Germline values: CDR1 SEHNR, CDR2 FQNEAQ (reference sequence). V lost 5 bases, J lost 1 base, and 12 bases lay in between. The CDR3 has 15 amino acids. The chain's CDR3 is CASSPGTNSNQPQHF. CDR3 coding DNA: TGTGCCAGCAGCCCCGGGACAAACAGCAATCAGCCCCAGCATTTT.

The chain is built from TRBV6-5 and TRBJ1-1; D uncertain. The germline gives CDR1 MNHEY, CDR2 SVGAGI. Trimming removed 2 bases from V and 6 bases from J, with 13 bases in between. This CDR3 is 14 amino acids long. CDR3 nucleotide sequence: TGTGCCAGCAGTTACGGGTGGCAGGTCGCTGAAGCTTTCTTT. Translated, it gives CASSYGWQVAEAFF.

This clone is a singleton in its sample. The CDR3 spells CASRSGVSSYNEQFF. The DNA for the CDR3 is TGTGCCAGCCGCTCAGGTGTTAGCTCCTACAATGAGCAGTTCTTC. The V gene is TRBV6-1, the J gene TRBJ2-1; D not resolved. Germline V gene data show CDR1 as MNHNS and CDR2 as SASEGT. The CDR3 length is 15 residues. V was shortened by 8 bases and J by 0 bases, with 14 bases between the two germline ends.

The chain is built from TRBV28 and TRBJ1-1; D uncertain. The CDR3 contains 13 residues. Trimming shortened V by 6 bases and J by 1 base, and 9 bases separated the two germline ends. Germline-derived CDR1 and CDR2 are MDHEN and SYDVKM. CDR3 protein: CASSRTGNTEAFF. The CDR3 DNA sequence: TGTGCCAGCAGCCGGACTGGGAACACTGAAGCTTTCTTT.

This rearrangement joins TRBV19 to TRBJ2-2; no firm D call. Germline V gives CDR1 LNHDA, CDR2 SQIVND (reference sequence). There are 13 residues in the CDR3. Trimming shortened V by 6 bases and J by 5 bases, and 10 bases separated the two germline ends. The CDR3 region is CASRPVGTGELFF. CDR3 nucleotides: TGTGCCAGTAGACCTGTTGGGACCGGGGAGCTGTTTTTT.

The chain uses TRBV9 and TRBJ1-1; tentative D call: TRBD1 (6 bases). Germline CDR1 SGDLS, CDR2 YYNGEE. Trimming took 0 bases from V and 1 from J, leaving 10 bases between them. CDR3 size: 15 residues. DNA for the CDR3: TGTGCCAGCAGCGTAGGTGGGGGCCGGAACACTGAAGCTTTCTTT. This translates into CASSVGGGRNTEAFF.

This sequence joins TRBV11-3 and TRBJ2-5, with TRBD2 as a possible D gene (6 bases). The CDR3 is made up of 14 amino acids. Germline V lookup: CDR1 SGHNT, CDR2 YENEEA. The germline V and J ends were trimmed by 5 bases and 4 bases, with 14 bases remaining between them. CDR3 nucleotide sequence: TGTGCCAGCAGCGACCTAGCGTACGGAGAGACCCAGTACTTC. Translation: CASSDLAYGETQYF. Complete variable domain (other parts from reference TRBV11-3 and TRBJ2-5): EAGVVQSPRYKIIEKKQPVAFWCNPISGHNTLYWYLQNLGQGPELLIRYENEEAVDDSQLPKDRFSAERLKGVDSTLKIQPAELGDSAVYLCASSDLAYGETQYFGPGTRLLVL.

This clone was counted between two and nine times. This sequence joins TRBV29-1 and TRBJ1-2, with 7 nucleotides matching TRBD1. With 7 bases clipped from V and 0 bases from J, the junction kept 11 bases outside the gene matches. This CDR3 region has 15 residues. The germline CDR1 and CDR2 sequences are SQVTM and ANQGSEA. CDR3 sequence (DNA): TGCAGCGCCGGGGACAGTGAGTGGACTAACTATGGCTACACCTTC. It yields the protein CSAGDSEWTNYGYTF.

CDR3 region: CASRHQSRTQGGGYTF. The CDR3 DNA is TGCGCCAGCAGGCACCAATCACGGACCCAGGGAGGTGGCTACACCTTC. The gene calls are TRBV4-1 and TRBJ1-2, with a weak D call TRBD1 (5 bases). There are 16 residues in the CDR3. V lost 6 bases and J 7 bases, leaving 24 bases between the germline ends. The germline V gene encodes CDR1 MGHRA and CDR2 YSYEKL.

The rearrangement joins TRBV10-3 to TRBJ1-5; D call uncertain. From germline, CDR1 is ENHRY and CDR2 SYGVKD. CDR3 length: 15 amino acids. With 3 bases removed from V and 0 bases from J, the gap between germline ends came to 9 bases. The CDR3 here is CAISEGRSSNQPQHF. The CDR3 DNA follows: TGTGCCATCAGTGAAGGGAGAAGTAGCAATCAGCCCCAGCATTTT.